This TCR beta chain appears in the sequencing data of a study of blood T cell repertoires in COVID-19. TCRdb's table, derived via immunoSEQ multiplex PCR, lists solely in-frame clones and lacks some. Here the sample spans roughly 290,000 clones, approximately 88% being singletons. This clone was seen only a few times. Living in about two dozen US areas, the participants were between roughly 18 and 89 years of age. Categorization into cohorts depended on clinical history that participants reported. The CDR3 totals 15 residues. From germline, CDR1 is SNHLY and CDR2 FYNNEI. Trimming shortened V by 7 bases and J by 0 bases, and 16 bases separated the two germline ends.

The clonotype comes from a woman aged 40 to 50 who had recovered from COVID-19. The V and J genes are TRBV2 and TRBJ2-7; perhaps TRBD1 as D (6 bases). Sequencing used PBMCs or T cells enriched from blood (not recorded which). CDR3 nucleotide sequence: TGTGCCAGCACCGCCGTAGGGGGTTACTCCTACGAGCAGTACTTC. Protein: CASTAVGGYSYEQYF.